This T cell receptor (beta chain) was captured by sequencing in a study of CD8+ T cells in alopecia areata. It was cDNA, reverse transcribed from extracted RNA, that served as the sequencing template. Method: immunoSEQ multiplex PCR; TCRdb's copy keeps in-frame clones and lacks some. The sample yields 150,000 to 200,000 clones, 67% seen once. Unmatched junction bases numbered 7, after V lost 2 bases and J lost 7 bases. Germline lookup yields CDR1 SQVTM and CDR2 ANQGSEA. The CDR3 has 14 residues. The authors sorted CD4+ and CD8+ T cells from PBMCs. The sequences come from CD8+ T cells sorted from blood, collected at week 0. The TCR sequence derives from a human donor with alopecia areata. The chain couples TRBV29-1 to TRBJ2-1; 8 positions agree with TRBD2. The CDR3 coding sequence is TGCAGCGTTGAATACGCGGGGGGAGCGAATGAGCAGTTCTTC. Amino acids: CSVEYAGGANEQFF.